The 12 T cell receptor beta chains in this list originate from one sample, sequenced in a study of T-cell memory formation after mild COVID-19. MiXCR, run by TCRdb on the 5' RACE reads, gives a single entry per CDR3 protein. The data contain a few hundred thousand distinct CDR3 sequences, approximately 15% of them singletons. Specimen: PBMCs or a T cell subset sorted from them (not recorded which). The receptors come from a man aged 18 to 29 who had mild COVID-19 (a few samples of this study predate the infection). Cell type and time point are not known.

There are a few counts of this clonotype. In nucleotides, the CDR3 is TGTGCCAGCAGCTTAGGGGTGATCTATGGCTACACCTTC. Translation: CASSLGVIYGYTF. The rearrangement joins TRBV7-2 to TRBJ1-2, with unresolved D. This CDR3 contains 13 residues. Trimming left V 1 base short and J 4 bases short, with 7 bases between. CDR1 is SGHTA and CDR2 is FQGNSA in the germline V gene.

This clonotype was counted only a few times. This rearrangement joins TRBV7-9 to TRBJ2-1; 7 bases map to TRBD1. Losses at the gene ends were 4 bases for V and 6 bases for J; bases not matched to a gene: 6. Germline V gene data show CDR1 as SEHNR and CDR2 as FQNEAQ (reference sequence). This CDR3 spans 14 amino acids. The CDR3 sequence is CASSSPGGINEQFF. Written as DNA, the CDR3 is TGTGCCAGCAGCTCCCCAGGGGGAATCAATGAGCAGTTCTTC.

This clonotype appeared a few times. The CDR3 here is CASSEYRDRIKSSPYEQYV. DNA of the CDR3: TGTGCCAGCAGCGAGTACCGGGACAGAATTAAGAGTTCCCCCTACGAGCAGTACGTC. The gene calls are TRBV2 and TRBJ2-7; TRBD1 agrees at 7 bases. V was pared by 6 bases and J by 2 bases, with 22 bases of the junction left unmatched. The CDR3 spans 19 residues. From germline, CDR1 is SNHLY and CDR2 FYNNEI.

The chain combines TRBV6-1 with TRBJ2-1; D call uncertain. Germline CDR1 MNHNS, CDR2 SASEGT. The CDR3 sequence is 12 residues long. V lost 5 bases and J lost 7, with 9 bases in between. CDR3 nucleotide sequence: TGTGCCAGCAGTCCACATAGAAATGAGCAGTTCTTC. The encoded protein is CASSPHRNEQFF.

In its sample, this clonotype was seen a few times. The chain couples TRBV12-3 or TRBV12-4 to TRBJ1-6; D gene uncertain. There are 15 residues in the CDR3. Trimming cost V 2 bases and J 9 bases, with 14 bases left between them. CDR3 in amino acids: CASSLTGNRISPLHF. The CDR3 region has the DNA TGTGCCAGCAGTTTAACCGGGAATCGTATTTCACCCCTCCACTTT.

This clonotype was counted only a few times. J is TRBJ2-1 and V is TRBV5-6, with 9 nucleotides matching TRBD1. Germline V CDR1 and CDR2: SGHDT, YYEEEE. Trimming at V came to 4 bases and at J to 2 bases, leaving 4 bases not matched to a gene. This CDR3 region has 15 residues. The CDR3 here is CASSRYRGPYNEQFF. The CDR3 DNA is TGTGCCAGCAGCCGATACAGGGGGCCCTACAATGAGCAGTTCTTC.

The gene calls are TRBV7-9 and TRBJ2-5; D ambiguous. CDR3 length: 15 residues. Trimming took off 0 bases at V and 4 bases at J, with 12 bases between the two ends. Looked up from germline, CDR1 is SEHNR and CDR2 is FQNEAQ (reference sequence). CDR3 region: CASSLAVGGGETQYF. CDR3 bases: TGTGCCAGCAGCTTAGCTGTCGGCGGCGGAGAGACCCAGTACTTC.

This clonotype was counted between two and nine times. The J gene is TRBJ1-5, the V gene TRBV7-2; D ambiguous. Looked up from germline, CDR1 is SGHTA and CDR2 is FQGNSA. This CDR3 has 14 residues. The germline V and J ends were trimmed by 4 bases and 2 bases, with 9 bases remaining between them. The CDR3, as DNA: TGTGCCAGCAGCTCCCCCCCGGGCAATCAGCCCCAGCATTTT. Protein product: CASSSPPGNQPQHF.

The CDR3 nucleotides are TGTGCCAGCAGCCCCGGGATCCGAGGGGCTGGAAACACCATATATTTT. It translates to CASSPGIRGAGNTIYF. The chain has TRBV7-2 and TRBJ1-3, with D possibly TRBD1 on 5 matching bases. CDR1 and CDR2 (germline): SGHTA, FQGNSA. Between the trimmed V and J ends, which lost 5 bases and 2 bases, there was a span of 16 bases. The CDR3 has 16 amino acids.

The sample holds a few counts of this clonotype. The chain uses TRBV6-5 and TRBJ2-5; D is undetermined. The CDR3 loop spans 14 amino acids. V was clipped by 2 bases and J by 4 bases, with 11 bases between them. Germline loops: CDR1 MNHEY, CDR2 SVGAGI. The CDR3 region has the DNA TGTGCCAGCAGTTACCACTTGGGTTTAGAGACCCAGTACTTC. Translated: CASSYHLGLETQYF.

This clonotype was recorded a few times. The chain joins TRBV4-3 to TRBJ2-3; 10 nucleotides match TRBD2. J gave up 0 bases and V 1 base, and 4 bases lay outside the gene matches. Germline CDR1 LGHNA, CDR2 YSLEER. The CDR3 totals 17 residues. DNA for the CDR3: TGCGCCAGCAGCCAAGCCGGACTAGCGGCCAGCACAGATACGCAGTATTTT. Its protein product is CASSQAGLAASTDTQYF.

Comment on this clonotype: A single base separates this from a much larger clone, so it may be a read error. This sequence joins TRBV7-2 and TRBJ1-1, with a weak D call TRBD1 (6 bases). In germline, CDR1 is SGHTA, CDR2 FQGNSA. This CDR3 contains 13 residues. Trimming stripped 5 bases from V and 1 base from J, with 8 bases between. CDR3 nucleotide sequence: TGTGCCAGCAGCATAGGGGGGAACACTGAAGCTTTCTTT. Amino acids: CASSIGGNTEAFF.